This paragraph reports one T cell receptor (beta chain). Its antigen remains unidentified. The data were produced by immunoSEQ multiplex PCR, yet TCRdb's version contains in-frame clones alone and is incomplete. The sample has roughly 34,000 clones, almost 85% seen once. With 8 bases removed from V and 4 bases from J, the gap between germline ends came to 12 bases. This CDR3 contains 13 residues. The ViraFEST assay expanded antigen-specific CD4+ T cells with viral peptide pools before sequencing. Investigators separated out CD4+ T cells once around nine days of culture had passed. Each participant was administered two doses of either the BNT162b2 or the mRNA-1273 vaccine. The data were taken from a study of vaccination effects on CD4 cells after COVID-19.

This specimen was CD4+ T cells from PBMCs cultured with HCoV-NL63 spike peptides, taken after COVID-19 vaccination. The receptor comes from a human donor who received a COVID-19 vaccine. Some clones in this sample may be carry-over from other donors' samples. This sequence joins TRBV12-3 or TRBV12-4 and TRBJ1-3; D perhaps matches TRBD1 (6 bases). CDR3 nucleotides: TGTGCCAGCGCCCCGGGGGCCGGAAACACCATATATTTT. It codes for CASAPGAGNTIYF.